This T cell receptor (beta chain) came from a study of response to subunit inactivated influenza vaccine. TCRdb re-called the RT-PCR reads with MiXCR, one entry per CDR3 protein. Of 450,000 to 500,000 distinct CDR3 sequences listed, 10% to 11% are singletons. This clonotype was seen a handful of times. The antigen is unknown. Because the CDR3's place on the DNA is in doubt, the DNA is left out and the CDR3 is given as listed by TCRdb. Whole-study results and caveats: Each seasonal flu vaccination may recruit only limited new T cells, authors suggested.

The clonotype comes from a man aged 45-65 years who received an inactivated influenza vaccine. Material: PBMCs from blood, obtained roughly 48 days after vaccination.

This chain's CDR3 is CASSFGPGLSNEKLFF. The rearrangement uses TRBV14 and TRBJ1-4; TRBD1 is taken as the D call from the table, unchecked against the DNA. The length of the CDR3 is 16 amino acids, counting both ends. Germline CDR1 and CDR2: SGHDN and FVKESK.